This note documents a single T cell receptor (beta chain) sequence. As yet, its antigen is unknown. Researchers ran the PCR with 60 Vbeta and 13 Jbeta primers. Method: immunoSEQ multiplex PCR; TCRdb's copy keeps in-frame clones and lacks some. The sample contains 95,000 to 150,000 clones, over 70% of which appear only once. The sample belongs to a study of cytomegalovirus exposure and HLA in healthy donors. The study's findings and limits: Under in vitro conditions, a few CMV-associated chains were confirmed as specific for CMV antigens. Among TCR beta chains, those listed as cytomegalovirus-associated numbered over 150.

The CDR3 spans 14 residues. CDR1 and CDR2 from the germline V gene are MNHEY and SVGAGI. The trim removed 6 bases at V and 5 bases at J, leaving 8 bases unmatched. The source of this sequence is a woman in her thirties or forties in good health and CMV-seropositive. Material for sequencing was PBMCs. This sequence joins TRBV6-5 and TRBJ2-5, with 8 bases fitting TRBD2. The CDR3 nucleotides read TGTGCCAGCAGCTTAGCGGGACCTAGGGAGACCCAGTACTTC. Protein: CASSLAGPRETQYF.